These 11 T cell receptor beta chains share one sample of origin, sequenced in a study of blood T cell repertoires in COVID-19 (dated by TCRdb to between 2020 and 2021). Library construction relied on the immunoSEQ multiplex PCR assay. TCRdb obtained this table from immuneACCESS and retained in-frame rearrangements with V and J assigned. These tables miss some clones; where compared with another copy, unresolved V genes account for less than half of the shortfall, and the remainder is unexplained. The sample data list 120,000 or so clones, and roughly 70% of these were observed just once. The ten top clones hold more than 0.65% of the sample. Sequenced material: peripheral blood. The receptors were gathered from a human donor with acute or convalescent COVID-19. The donor label of this sample is uncertain.

The chain employs TRBV7-9 and TRBJ2-1, with 11 bases matching TRBD2. The CDR3 has 15 amino acids. Trimming cost V 4 bases and J 6 bases; bases outside gene matches: 5. Germline-derived CDR1 and CDR2 are SEHNR and FQNEAQ (reference sequence). The CDR3 loop reads CASSWTSGYTNEQFF. CDR3 in DNA: TGTGCCAGCAGCTGGACTAGCGGGTACACCAATGAGCAGTTCTTC. Together with reference TRBV7-9 and TRBJ2-1, the CDR3 gives the full variable domain: DTGVSQNPRHKITKRGQNVTFRCDPISEHNRLYWYRQTLGQGPEFLTYFQNEAQLEKSRLLSDRFSAERPKGSFSTLEIQRTEQGDSAMYLCASSWTSGYTNEQFFGPGTRLTVL.

This clone was detected once. V usage is TRBV2 and J usage is TRBJ1-5; TRBD1 aligns across 7 bases. CDR1 is SNHLY and CDR2 is FYNNEI in the germline V gene. The CDR3 consists of 14 residues. Trimming removed 4 bases from V and 4 bases from J; junction bases left unmatched: 4. The CDR3, as DNA: TGTGCCAGCAGTGTCACAGGGGTTAATCAGCCCCAGCATTTT. Its protein product is CASSVTGVNQPQHF.

This rearrangement joins TRBV5-6 to TRBJ2-5; a weak D match, TRBD1 (6 bases). The V end lost 3 bases, the J end lost 1 base, and 19 bases lay between the germline ends. The CDR3 loop spans 17 amino acids. Germline loops: CDR1 SGHDT, CDR2 YYEEEE. CDR3 sequence reads: CASSSGSLGGPQETQYF. DNA of the CDR3: TGTGCCAGCAGCTCGGGGTCCCTAGGGGGTCCCCAAGAGACCCAGTACTTC.

The chain employs TRBV11-3 and TRBJ1-1; 7 nucleotides agree with TRBD1. V lost 4 bases to trimming and J lost 6 bases; unmatched junction nucleotides: 5. Germline CDR1 and CDR2: SGHNT and YENEEA. The CDR3 runs to 13 residues. The CDR3 region has the DNA TGTGCCAGCAGCTCAACAGGGGTGGCTGAAGCTTTCTTT. Protein: CASSSTGVAEAFF.

The V gene is TRBV28, the J gene TRBJ1-1; D call uncertain. The CDR3 length is 13 residues. Per germline, CDR1 MDHEN and CDR2 SYDVKM. Trimming stripped 2 bases from V and 0 bases from J, with 4 bases between. CDR3 sequence reads: CASSLTVNTEAFF. The CDR3 coding sequence is TGTGCCAGCAGTTTAACAGTGAACACTGAAGCTTTCTTT. The whole variable domain, remainder taken from reference TRBV28 and TRBJ1-1, is DVKVTQSSRYLVKRTGEKVFLECVQDMDHENMFWYRQDPGLGLRLIYFSYDVKMKEKGDIPEGYSVSREKKERFSLILESASTNQTSMYLCASSLTVNTEAFFGQGTRLTVV.

The V call is TRBV7-6, the J call TRBJ1-1, with D possibly TRBD1 on 5 matching bases. The germline V and J ends were trimmed by 1 base and 4 bases, with 13 bases remaining between them. Germline V gene data show CDR1 as SGHVS and CDR2 as FNYEAQ. The CDR3 is 15 amino acids. The CDR3 reads CASSLEAGGGTEAFF. The DNA of the CDR3 is TGTGCCAGCAGCTTAGAAGCGGGCGGGGGCACTGAAGCTTTCTTT. Using reference TRBV7-6 and TRBJ1-1 for the parts outside the CDR3, the full variable domain is GAGVSQSPRYKVTKRGQDVALRCDPISGHVSLYWYRQALGQGPEFLTYFNYEAQQDKSGLPNDRFSAERPEGSISTLTIQRTEQRDSAMYRCASSLEAGGGTEAFFGQGTRLTVV.

This clone was seen a few times. The genes are TRBV19 and TRBJ1-4; D ambiguous. Germline V CDR1 and CDR2: LNHDA, SQIVND (reference sequence). The CDR3 contains 14 residues. Trimming shortened V by 0 bases and J by 4 bases, and 6 bases separated the two germline ends. The CDR3, as DNA: TGTGCCAGTAGTATAGATAGAATTAATGAAAAACTGTTTTTT. Translation: CASSIDRINEKLFF. The whole variable domain, filled in from reference TRBV19 and TRBJ1-4, reads DGGITQSPKYLFRKEGQNVTLSCEQNLNHDAMYWYRQDPGQGLRLIYYSQIVNDFQKGDIAEGYSVSREKKESFPLTVTSAQKNPTAFYLCASSIDRINEKLFFGSGTQLSVL.

The J gene is TRBJ2-3, the V gene TRBV5-4; 10 bases align to TRBD2. This CDR3 has 15 residues. The germline CDR1 and CDR2 sequences are SGHNT and YYREEE (reference sequence). With 2 bases clipped from V and 8 bases from J, the junction kept 8 bases outside the gene matches. The CDR3: CASSFSGGQRGTQYF. For the CDR3, the DNA is TGTGCCAGCAGCTTTAGCGGGGGGCAAAGGGGTACGCAGTATTTT.

The genes are TRBV5-6 and TRBJ1-2; 7 nucleotides agree with TRBD1. V shed 1 base, J shed 2 bases, and the junction held 8 bases outside the gene matches. The CDR3 runs 16 residues. In germline, CDR1 is SGHDT, CDR2 YYEEEE. The CDR3 nucleotides are TGTGCCAGCAGCTTGCATGGACAGGCTCGGAACTATGGCTACACCTTC. Amino acids: CASSLHGQARNYGYTF.

This clone was recorded a few times. The sample contains more than one DNA sequence encoding this CDR3. The CDR3 loop is CASSLGGGMSGELFF. The CDR3 bases are TGTGCCAGCAGCTTAGGTGGGGGGATGAGCGGGGAGCTGTTTTTT. The V call is TRBV7-8, the J call TRBJ2-2; TRBD2 might be the D (6 bases). The ends were cut back, 1 base at V and 7 bases at J, with 13 bases in the middle. The CDR3 consists of 15 residues. Germline loops: CDR1 SGHVS, CDR2 FQNEAQ. Combining the CDR3 with reference TRBV7-8 and TRBJ2-2 gives the whole variable domain GAGVSQSPRYKVAKRGQDVALRCDPISGHVSLFWYQQALGQGPEFLTYFQNEAQLDKSGLPSDRFFAERPEGSVSTLKIQRTQQEDSAVYLCASSLGGGMSGELFFGEGSRLTVL.

With regard to this clone: Other DNA sequences in the sample encode the same CDR3. The chain combines TRBV28 with TRBJ2-6; 9 nucleotides align to TRBD1. Losses at the gene ends were 3 bases for V and 4 bases for J; bases not matched to a gene: 13. Germline CDR1 reads MDHEN; CDR2 reads SYDVKM. The CDR3 is 19 amino acids. In nucleotides, the CDR3 is TGTGCCAGCAGTTTCGTGGGACAGGGCCGGAGGGGGGGGGCCAACGTCCTGACTTTC. Amino acids: CASSFVGQGRRGGANVLTF.